This T cell receptor beta chain was sequenced for a study of blood T cell repertoires in COVID-19. The overall study: Spain, Italy and the United States supplied samples that represented acute and convalescent COVID-19. In each case, the material was cDNA or gDNA derived from T cells, B-cell-depleted T cells, or PBMCs.

The authors' processing: Amplification with reference gene primers provided the estimates of nucleated cell counts. The data were produced by immunoSEQ multiplex PCR, yet TCRdb's version contains in-frame clones alone and is incomplete. The V and J calls and the clone size are those of that table, but D and trimming were determined from the DNA. The sample consists of about 220,000 clones, 65% to 90% of them appearing once. Germline loops: CDR1 SGHVS, CDR2 FNYEAQ. V shed 3 bases and J shed 3 bases, with 32 bases lying between them. The CDR3 runs to 21 residues. This clonotype was sampled from a man between 50 and 59 years old with active or convalescent COVID-19. The sample consisted of peripheral blood. The chain has TRBV7-6 and TRBJ2-5; D is possibly TRBD2 (6 bases). The CDR3 sequence is CASSLTPGWDEEPPGEETQYF. In DNA, the CDR3 is TGTGCCAGCAGCTTGACTCCGGGCTGGGACGAAGAACCCCCGGGGGAAGAGACCCAGTACTTC.